This TCR beta chain was recorded in a study of post-analysis software for immune sequencing data. General study results and limits: Samples prepared in the same batch strongly co-clustered by F measure. About 5 TRBV segments occurring more often in patients than controls included TRBV5-6, TRBV5-1 and TRBV20-1.

This clonotype is a singleton in its sample. Its target is not known. TCR beta cDNA libraries had unique molecular identifiers. When roughly 0.9 to 10 million T cells were used, they gave about 550,000 cDNA molecules. TCRdb passed the PCR reads through MiXCR, listing each CDR3 protein once. There are about 500,000 distinct CDR3 sequences in the sample; 45% occur only once, and around an eighth lies in the top ten. In germline, CDR1 is GTSNPN, CDR2 SVGIG (reference sequence). V was trimmed by 5 bases and J by 0 bases, leaving 8 bases between them. This CDR3 comprises 12 residues. The gene calls are TRBV30 and TRBJ2-7, with D perhaps TRBD1 or TRBD2 (5 bases each). This receptor was obtained from a girl aged 5 to 17 with multiple sclerosis. Source material: blood. CDR3 coding DNA: TGTGCCTGGGGGACCCCCTCCTACGAGCAGTACTTC. It translates to CAWGTPSYEQYF.